The 17 T cell receptor beta chains below were found in one sample sequenced in a study of T cells after yellow fever vaccination. TCRdb called the 5' RACE reads again in MiXCR, with one record for every CDR3 protein. The table shows approximately 31,000 distinct CDR3 sequences, with about 10% occurring only once. Source: PBMCs, either bulk or a sorted T-cell subset (CD4+, CD8+, memory, or dextramer-sorted; not recorded which), taken more than 13 days after the first yellow fever vaccination. These receptor sequences come from a young man who received the YFV17D yellow fever vaccine.

This clonotype was seen at least ten times. V usage is TRBV6-5 and J usage is TRBJ1-2, with D unclear. V shed 0 bases and J shed 8 bases, with 10 bases lying between them. Germline V gene lookup returns CDR1 MNHEY and CDR2 SVGAGI. The CDR3 extends over 13 amino acids. The CDR3 loop reads CASSYSEAGGYTF. The CDR3 DNA reads as TGTGCCAGCAGTTACTCGGAGGCTGGGGGCTACACCTTC.

This clonotype was found many times. This chain links TRBV10-3 with TRBJ1-1; a possible D gene is TRBD1 (5 bases). Germline-derived CDR1 and CDR2 are ENHRY and SYGVKD. V lost 10 bases and J lost 10, with 25 bases in between. There are 14 residues in the CDR3. CDR3 loop: CATDSGTYERGAFF. DNA of the CDR3: TGTGCCACCGACTCCGGGACTTACGAACGAGGAGCTTTCTTT.

This clonotype came up many times. The chain employs TRBV7-9 and TRBJ1-1; weak D call: TRBD1 (5 bases). CDR1 is SEHNR, CDR2 FQNEAQ, per germline (reference sequence). The ends were cut back, 5 bases at V and 5 bases at J, with 9 bases in the middle. The CDR3 runs 12 residues. This chain's CDR3 is CASSVQDTEAFF. CDR3 bases: TGTGCCAGCAGCGTACAGGATACTGAAGCTTTCTTT.

This clonotype has just a few counts. The chain joins TRBV5-4 to TRBJ2-5; TRBD1 agrees at 7 bases. Germline loops: CDR1 SGHNT, CDR2 YYREEE (reference sequence). This CDR3 is built from 14 residues. J gave up 0 bases and V 4 bases, and 3 bases lay outside the gene matches. The DNA for the CDR3 is TGTGCCAGCAGCCTAGGGACAGACCAAGAGACCCAGTACTTC. This gives the protein CASSLGTDQETQYF. Together with reference TRBV5-4 and TRBJ2-5, the CDR3 gives the full variable domain: ETGVTQSPTHLIKTRGQQVTLRCSSQSGHNTVSWYQQALGQGPQFIFQYYREEENGRGNFPPRFSGLQFPNYSSELNVNALELDDSALYLCASSLGTDQETQYFGPGTRLLVL.

About this clonotype itself: A clone one base away is much larger, so this may be a read error. The chain is built from TRBV6-5 and TRBJ2-6, with D possibly TRBD2 on 6 matching bases. Germline loops: CDR1 MNHEY, CDR2 SVGAGI. This CDR3 contains 16 residues. CDR3 in DNA: TGTGCCAGCAGTTACTCGGGGGGTTCTGTGGCCAACGTCCTGACTTTC. Translation: CASSYSGGSVANVLTF.

Many counts were recorded for this clonotype. The rearrangement uses TRBV7-9 and TRBJ1-4; weak D call: TRBD1 (6 bases). The CDR3 consists of 12 residues. Germline-derived CDR1 and CDR2 are SEHNR and FQNEAQ (reference sequence). The V and J ends lost 5 bases and 6 bases respectively, with 7 bases between them. The CDR3 bases are TGTGCCAGCAGCCGGACAGATGAAAAACTGTTTTTT. Its protein product is CASSRTDEKLFF.

This clonotype was counted ten times or more. The rearrangement uses TRBV15 and TRBJ2-1, with 9 bases matching TRBD1. CDR3 length equals 15 residues. Trimming at V came to 1 base and at J to 5 bases, leaving 3 bases not matched to a gene. Germline-derived CDR1 and CDR2 are LNHNV and YYDKDF (reference sequence). CDR3 sequence (DNA): TGTGCCACCAGCAGAGGACAGGGGGGGAACAATGAGCAGTTCTTC. Translating it yields CATSRGQGGNNEQFF.

This clonotype was seen once. This could be a read error, since a much larger clone is one nucleotide away. The rearrangement links TRBV4-2 to TRBJ1-3; no reliable D call. Germline V CDR1 and CDR2: LGHNA, YNFKEQ. This CDR3 is 15 amino acids long. V lost 3 bases and J lost 0, with 9 bases in between. CDR3 DNA sequence: TGTGCCAGCAGCCACGAAAGCACCTCTGGAAACACCATATATTTT. The encoded protein is CASSHESTSGNTIYF.

This clonotype was seen many times. The chain joins TRBV24-1 to TRBJ2-3; 7 bases are shared with TRBD1. This CDR3 comprises 15 residues. Germline V lookup: CDR1 KGHDR, CDR2 SFDVKD. V shed 4 bases and J 11 bases; nucleotides not matched to a gene: 14. CDR3 coding DNA: TGTGCCACCAGTGACACCGACAGGGCCGGTGGTGGGCAGTATTTT. Translating it yields CATSDTDRAGGGQYF.

In its sample, this clonotype was seen many times. V usage is TRBV7-8 and J usage is TRBJ2-7, with D unclear. CDR1 is SGHVS, CDR2 FQNEAQ, per germline. Trimming took off 1 base at V and 4 bases at J, with 14 bases between the two ends. The CDR3 sequence is 15 residues long. This chain's CDR3 is CASSLGDFLGYEQYV. The CDR3 region has the DNA TGTGCCAGCAGCTTAGGAGACTTCCTAGGGTACGAGCAGTACGTC.

Many counts were recorded for this clonotype. J is TRBJ1-4 and V is TRBV6-5; no reliable D call. The length of the CDR3 is 16 residues. V was clipped by 0 bases and J by 7 bases, with 15 bases between them. Germline V lookup: CDR1 MNHEY, CDR2 SVGAGI. The CDR3 loop is CASSYSGSGIGEKLFF. Here the CDR3 DNA reads TGTGCCAGCAGTTACTCGGGTTCTGGGATCGGTGAAAAACTGTTTTTT.

At least ten counts were recorded for this clonotype. The chain carries TRBV7-2 and TRBJ2-7; TRBD1 might be the D (5 bases). The V and J ends lost 0 bases and 5 bases respectively, with 14 bases between them. Germline CDR1 SGHTA, CDR2 FQGNSA. This CDR3 has 15 residues. CDR3 protein: CASSLAGPLYNEQYF. The DNA for the CDR3 is TGTGCCAGCAGCTTAGCGGGGCCCCTCTACAACGAGCAGTACTTC.

This clonotype was recorded many times. The CDR3, as DNA: TGCAGTGCTGATGGGACTAGCGGGGGCCAAGAGACCCAGTACTTC. As protein: CSADGTSGGQETQYF. The rearrangement joins TRBV20-1 to TRBJ2-5, with TRBD2 matching over 14 bases. This CDR3 comprises 15 residues. Trimming cost V 5 bases and J 1 base; bases outside gene matches: 3. Germline CDR1 DFQATT, CDR2 SNEGSKA (reference sequence).

This clonotype was observed many times. The V call is TRBV15, the J call TRBJ2-3; 9 positions match TRBD1. This CDR3 spans 15 amino acids. With 2 bases clipped from V and 6 bases from J, the junction kept 6 bases outside the gene matches. Germline lookup yields CDR1 LNHNV and CDR2 YYDKDF (reference sequence). CDR3 nucleotides: TGTGCCACCAGCAGAAATACAGGGGGCGTGGATACGCAGTATTTT. It encodes CATSRNTGGVDTQYF. The variable domain in full, completed from reference TRBV15 and TRBJ2-3, reads DAMVIQNPRYQVTQFGKPVTLSCSQTLNHNVMYWYQQKSSQAPKLLFHYYDKDFNNEADTPDNFQSRRPNTSFCFLDIRSPGLGDTAMYLCATSRNTGGVDTQYFGPGTRLTVL.

This clonotype has ten or more counts. The chain employs TRBV5-1 and TRBJ2-1, with 10 nucleotides matching TRBD2. The CDR3 consists of 16 residues. Germline-derived CDR1 and CDR2 are SGHRS and YFSETQ. The junction had 6 bases not matched to a gene; V was cut back by 1 base and J by 5 bases. CDR3 loop: CASSLTSGEGDNEQFF. CDR3 sequence (DNA): TGCGCCAGCAGCTTGACTAGCGGGGAGGGGGACAATGAGCAGTTCTTC.

This clonotype was detected only a few times. The V call is TRBV5-4, the J call TRBJ2-2; TRBD1 is a possible D gene (6 bases). Trimming stripped 4 bases from V and 4 bases from J, with 11 bases between. The CDR3 totals 14 residues. Germline V gene sequence: CDR1 SGHNT, CDR2 YYREEE (reference sequence). CDR3 sequence reads: CASSAGVATGELFF. The CDR3 coding sequence is TGTGCCAGCAGCGCAGGGGTGGCCACCGGGGAGCTGTTTTTT.

There are many counts of this clonotype. V and J are TRBV7-2 and TRBJ1-2; D remains ambiguous. CDR1 is SGHTA and CDR2 is FQGNSA in the germline V gene. The CDR3 sequence is 12 residues long. V shed 5 bases and J shed 8 bases, with 12 bases lying between them. The CDR3 is CASSQGYEGYTF. The DNA for the CDR3 is TGTGCCAGCAGCCAAGGGTACGAAGGCTACACCTTC.